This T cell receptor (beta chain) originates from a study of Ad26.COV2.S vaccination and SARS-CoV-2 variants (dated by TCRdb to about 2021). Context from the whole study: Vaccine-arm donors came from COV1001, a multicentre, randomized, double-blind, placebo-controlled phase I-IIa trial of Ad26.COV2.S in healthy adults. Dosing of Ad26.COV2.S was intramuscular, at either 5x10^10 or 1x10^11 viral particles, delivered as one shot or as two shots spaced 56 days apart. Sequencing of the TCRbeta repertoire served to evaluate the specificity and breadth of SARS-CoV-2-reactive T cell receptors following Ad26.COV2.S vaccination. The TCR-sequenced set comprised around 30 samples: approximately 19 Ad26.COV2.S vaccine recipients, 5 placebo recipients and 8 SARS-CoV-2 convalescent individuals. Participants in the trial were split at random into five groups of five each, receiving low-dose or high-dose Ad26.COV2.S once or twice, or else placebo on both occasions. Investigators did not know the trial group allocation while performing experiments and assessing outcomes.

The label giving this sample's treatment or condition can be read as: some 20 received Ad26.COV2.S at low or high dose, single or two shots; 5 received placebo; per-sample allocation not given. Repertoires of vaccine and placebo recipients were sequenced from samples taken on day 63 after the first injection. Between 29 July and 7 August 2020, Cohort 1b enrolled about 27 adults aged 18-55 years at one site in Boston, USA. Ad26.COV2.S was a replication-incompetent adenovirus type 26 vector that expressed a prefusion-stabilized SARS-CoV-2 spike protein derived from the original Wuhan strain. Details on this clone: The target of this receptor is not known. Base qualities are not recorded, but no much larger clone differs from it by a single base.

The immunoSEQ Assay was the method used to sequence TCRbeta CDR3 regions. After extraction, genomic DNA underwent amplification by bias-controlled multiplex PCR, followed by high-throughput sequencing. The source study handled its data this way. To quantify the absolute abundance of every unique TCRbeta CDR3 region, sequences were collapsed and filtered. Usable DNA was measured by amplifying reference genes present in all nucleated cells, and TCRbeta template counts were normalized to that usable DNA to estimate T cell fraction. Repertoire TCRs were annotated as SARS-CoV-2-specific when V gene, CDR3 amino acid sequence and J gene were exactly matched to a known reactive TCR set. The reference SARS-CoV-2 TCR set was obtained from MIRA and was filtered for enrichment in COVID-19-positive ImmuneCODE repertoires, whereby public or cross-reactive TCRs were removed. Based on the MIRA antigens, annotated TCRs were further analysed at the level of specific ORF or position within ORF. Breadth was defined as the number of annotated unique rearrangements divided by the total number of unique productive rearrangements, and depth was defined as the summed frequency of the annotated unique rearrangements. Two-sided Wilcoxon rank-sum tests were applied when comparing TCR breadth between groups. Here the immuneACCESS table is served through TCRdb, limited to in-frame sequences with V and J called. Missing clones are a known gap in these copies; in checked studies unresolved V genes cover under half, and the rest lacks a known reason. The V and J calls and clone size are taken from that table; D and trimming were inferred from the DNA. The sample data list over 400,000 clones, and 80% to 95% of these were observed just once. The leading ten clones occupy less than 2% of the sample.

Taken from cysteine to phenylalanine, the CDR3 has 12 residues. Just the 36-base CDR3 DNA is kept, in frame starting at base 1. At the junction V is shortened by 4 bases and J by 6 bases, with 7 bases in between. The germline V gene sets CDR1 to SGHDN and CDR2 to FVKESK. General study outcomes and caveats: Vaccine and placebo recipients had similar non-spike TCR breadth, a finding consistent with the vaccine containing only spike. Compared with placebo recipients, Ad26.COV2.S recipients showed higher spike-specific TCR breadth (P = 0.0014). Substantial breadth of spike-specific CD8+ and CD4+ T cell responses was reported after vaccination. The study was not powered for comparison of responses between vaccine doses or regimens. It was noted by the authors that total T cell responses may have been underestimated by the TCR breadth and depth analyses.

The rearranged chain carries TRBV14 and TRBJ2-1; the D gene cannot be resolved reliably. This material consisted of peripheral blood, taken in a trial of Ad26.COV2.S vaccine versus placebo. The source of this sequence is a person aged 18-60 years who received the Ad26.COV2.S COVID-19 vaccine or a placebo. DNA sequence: TGTGCCAGCAGCCCTCAGATCAATGAGCAGTTCTTC. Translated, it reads CASSPQINEQFF.